The 32 T cell receptor beta chains in this list originate from one sample, sequenced in a study of T cells in localized non-small cell lung cancer. Repertoires were generated with immunoSEQ multiplex PCR, while TCRdb's copy carries only in-frame clones and drops some. The sample consists of more than 2,500 clones, less than 40% of them appearing once. The material was lung tumor tissue, obtained before any cancer treatment. All receptors come from a male donor aged 60 or over with stage I squamous cell lung carcinoma.

The V call is TRBV9, the J call TRBJ2-3; D is possibly TRBD2 (5 bases). The V gene lost 0 bases and the J gene lost 4 bases, with 9 bases spanning the gap. Germline V gene data show CDR1 as SGDLS and CDR2 as YYNGEE. This CDR3 has 14 amino acids. CDR3 sequence: CASSVGGPADTQYF. The CDR3 DNA is TGTGCCAGCAGCGTAGGAGGGCCCGCAGATACGCAGTATTTT.

This clone has a single count. The rearrangement uses TRBV28 and TRBJ2-7, with 7 bases that match TRBD1. Per the germline V gene, CDR1 is MDHEN and CDR2 is SYDVKM. The J segment lost 4 bases and the V segment lost 4 bases, leaving 7 bases of the junction unmatched. This CDR3 region has 14 residues. This chain's CDR3 is CASSSPGQTYEQYF. CDR3 in DNA: TGTGCCAGCAGTTCCCCGGGACAGACTTACGAGCAGTACTTC.

This clone was counted only a few times. The V and J genes are TRBV6-8 and TRBJ2-7; D gene uncertain. V lost 2 bases and J 5 bases, leaving 13 bases between the germline ends. The CDR3 has 14 residues. Germline V gene lookup returns CDR1 MNHGY and CDR2 SAAAGT. The chain's CDR3 is CASSYQVVSDEQYF. CDR3 DNA: TGTGCCAGCAGTTACCAGGTCGTATCGGACGAGCAGTACTTC.

This clone showed up just a few times. The gene calls are TRBV7-1 and TRBJ2-1, with unresolved D. TRBV7-1 is identified as an open reading frame with a role that is uncertain. The CDR3 contains 13 residues. The V gene lost 4 bases and the J gene lost 5 bases, with 9 bases spanning the gap. CDR3 in DNA: TGTGCCAGCAGCTTAACAGTGGACAATGAGCAGTTCTTC. As protein: CASSLTVDNEQFF.

The chain couples TRBV18 to TRBJ2-3; D might be TRBD2 (5 bases). The length of the CDR3 is 13 residues. The V and J ends lost 3 bases and 4 bases respectively, with 8 bases between them. Germline V gene data show CDR1 as KGHSH and CDR2 as LQKENI. This CDR3 is CASSPLGADTQYF. CDR3 nucleotide sequence: TGTGCCAGCTCACCTCTCGGGGCAGATACGCAGTATTTT.

This chain uses TRBV11-3 with TRBJ2-7, with 11 bases lining up with TRBD2. J lost 5 bases, V lost 3 bases, and 9 bases had no gene match. Germline values: CDR1 SGHNT, CDR2 YENEEA. The CDR3 contains 16 residues. The CDR3 DNA follows: TGTGCCAGCAGCTTGGGGGTAGCGGGAGGGCCAGACGAGCAGTACTTC. This sequence encodes CASSLGVAGGPDEQYF. Complete variable domain (other parts from reference TRBV11-3 and TRBJ2-7): EAGVVQSPRYKIIEKKQPVAFWCNPISGHNTLYWYLQNLGQGPELLIRYENEEAVDDSQLPKDRFSAERLKGVDSTLKIQPAELGDSAVYLCASSLGVAGGPDEQYFGPGTRLTVT.

The rearrangement uses TRBV6-8 and TRBJ2-5; TRBD1 aligns across 7 bases. CDR1 and CDR2 (germline): MNHGY, SAAAGT. Germline trimming cut 5 bases from V and 4 bases from J; bases unmatched to any gene: 13. The CDR3 totals 16 residues. CDR3 DNA: TGTGCCAGCAGTAAACCTCGAGGACAGGACCGAGAGACCCAGTACTTC. As protein: CASSKPRGQDRETQYF.

The chain has TRBV18 and TRBJ2-1; 7 nucleotides match TRBD2. J lost 0 bases, V lost 3 bases, and 8 bases had no gene match. The CDR3 is made up of 17 amino acids. Germline CDR1 reads KGHSH; CDR2 reads LQKENI. CDR3 coding DNA: TGTGCCAGCTCACCTCTTACTGGCGGGAGCTCCTACAATGAGCAGTTCTTC. Its translation: CASSPLTGGSSYNEQFF.

The CDR3, as DNA: TGTGCCAGCAGCCCATGGACTAGCGGGTACAATGAGCAGTTCTTC. Its translation is CASSPWTSGYNEQFF. V gene TRBV14 combines with J gene TRBJ2-1, with 11 bases aligning to TRBD2. The CDR3 is made up of 15 amino acids. V trimming: 4 bases; J trimming: 4 bases; junction bases outside the gene matches: 3. The germline V gene encodes CDR1 SGHDN and CDR2 FVKESK.

The chain uses TRBV6-8 and TRBJ2-2; D gene uncertain. From germline, CDR1 is MNHGY and CDR2 SAAAGT. The CDR3 runs 13 residues. Trimming shortened V by 6 bases and J by 5 bases, and 10 bases separated the two germline ends. The CDR3 DNA reads TGTGCCAGCAGACATGATGGGACCGGGGAGCTGTTTTTT. It encodes CASRHDGTGELFF.

Sample share makes this clone medium-sized. The rearrangement uses TRBV11-3 and TRBJ1-1, with a tentative D call TRBD1 (5 bases). CDR1 and CDR2 (germline): SGHNT, YENEEA. The CDR3 has 15 residues. The ends were cut back, 3 bases at V and 5 bases at J, with 16 bases in the middle. For the CDR3, the DNA is TGTGCCAGCAGCTTGTACGGGGACTCAGGAACTGAAGCTTTCTTT. Encoded protein: CASSLYGDSGTEAFF.

The chain joins TRBV29-1 to TRBJ2-5; either TRBD1 or TRBD2 may fit D (5 bases each). This CDR3 region has 12 residues. CDR1 and CDR2 from the germline V gene are SQVTM and ANQGSEA. Between the trimmed V and J ends, which lost 7 bases and 5 bases, there was a span of 14 bases. Written as DNA, the CDR3 is TGCAGCGAGAGGAGAGGGACGGAGACCCAGTACTTC. Protein product: CSERRGTETQYF.

The J gene is TRBJ2-4, the V gene TRBV28, with D unresolved. The CDR3 length is 16 residues. The V end was cut by 3 bases, the J end by 1 base, with 13 bases between. CDR1 and CDR2 from the germline V gene are MDHEN and SYDVKM. The CDR3 reads CASSFPSSKAKNIQYF. The CDR3 DNA is TGTGCCAGCAGTTTTCCCAGCTCAAAGGCCAAAAACATTCAGTACTTC.

The V call is TRBV4-1, the J call TRBJ1-2; D is unresolved. Trimming stripped 0 bases from V and 2 bases from J, with 10 bases between. Germline CDR1 is MGHRA and CDR2 is YSYEKL. The CDR3 contains 15 residues. CDR3 protein: CASSQEGAANYGYTF. CDR3 bases: TGCGCCAGCAGCCAAGAGGGCGCGGCAAACTATGGCTACACCTTC.

The chain joins TRBV30 to TRBJ1-5; D not certain. CDR1 and CDR2 (germline): GTSNPN, SVGIG (reference sequence). This CDR3 spans 16 amino acids. Trimming pared 1 base from V and 4 bases from J, leaving 17 bases between. As DNA, the CDR3 is TGTGCCTGGAGTGGCCCCGGGCTCCTCTCTAATCAGCCCCAGCATTTT. Protein product: CAWSGPGLLSNQPQHF.

The chain is built from TRBV9 and TRBJ2-5; 9 bases agree with TRBD2. This CDR3 is 15 amino acids long. The V gene end was trimmed by 2 bases and the J gene end by 5 bases; junction bases not matched to a gene: 7. The germline gives CDR1 SGDLS, CDR2 YYNGEE. In nucleotides, the CDR3 is TGTGCCAGCAGCGTTGGTAGCGGGAGAGGGGAGACCCAGTACTTC. As protein: CASSVGSGRGETQYF.

This chain joins TRBV2 and TRBJ1-4; 9 bases line up with TRBD1. V was pared by 6 bases and J by 8 bases, with 10 bases of the junction left unmatched. CDR3 length: 15 residues. Per the germline V gene, CDR1 is SNHLY and CDR2 is FYNNEI. CDR3 DNA: TGTGCCAGCAGGGCACAGGGGGCTGCTGGGGAAAAACTGTTTTTT. It yields the protein CASRAQGAAGEKLFF.

The chain links TRBV19 to TRBJ1-1; a possible D gene is TRBD1 (5 bases). CDR3 length equals 14 residues. The germline V gene encodes CDR1 LNHDA and CDR2 SQIVND (reference sequence). V was clipped by 4 bases and J by 4 bases, with 13 bases between them. For the CDR3, the DNA is TGTGCCAGTAGTACTGGAGGGGTGGGCACTGAAGCTTTCTTT. It yields the protein CASSTGGVGTEAFF.

V is TRBV18 and J is TRBJ1-2; D unresolved. Trimming left V 2 bases short and J 4 bases short, with 11 bases between. The CDR3 spans 14 residues. Germline CDR1 and CDR2: KGHSH and LQKENI. The CDR3 DNA reads as TGTGCCAGCTCACCATCGGCGGAGCCCTATGGCTACACCTTC. It is translated as CASSPSAEPYGYTF.

The chain employs TRBV28 and TRBJ1-2, with D perhaps TRBD1 (5 bases). Trimming shortened V by 5 bases and J by 4 bases, and 11 bases separated the two germline ends. This CDR3 is built from 13 residues. Germline-derived CDR1 and CDR2 are MDHEN and SYDVKM. The CDR3 loop is CASSGGFGYGYTF. In nucleotides, the CDR3 is TGTGCCAGCAGTGGGGGGTTTGGCTATGGCTACACCTTC.

J is TRBJ1-5 and V is TRBV19, with a weak D call TRBD1 (5 bases). V was trimmed by 5 bases and J by 7 bases, leaving 15 bases between them. From germline, CDR1 is LNHDA and CDR2 SQIVND (reference sequence). The CDR3 is 14 residues long. The CDR3 spells CASSARVGGQPQHF. CDR3 sequence (DNA): TGTGCCAGTAGTGCCAGGGTAGGAGGGCAGCCCCAGCATTTT.

This clone turned up a few times. This chain connects TRBV5-1 to TRBJ1-1; D is uncertain. Between the trimmed V and J ends, which lost 2 bases and 0 bases, there was a span of 11 bases. Germline loops: CDR1 SGHRS, CDR2 YFSETQ. CDR3 length equals 15 residues. In DNA, the CDR3 is TGCGCCAGCAGCTTAGTATCAGGCCTGAACACTGAAGCTTTCTTT. This translates into CASSLVSGLNTEAFF.

Within the sample, this clone is medium-sized. CDR3 residues: CASSLVAGSGNTIYF. CDR3 DNA: TGTGCCAGCAGCTTGGTGGCAGGGTCTGGAAACACCATATATTTT. The V call is TRBV11-3, the J call TRBJ1-3, with a tentative D call TRBD1 (5 bases). Germline-derived CDR1 and CDR2 are SGHNT and YENEEA. The CDR3 consists of 15 residues. V was clipped by 3 bases and J by 1 base, with 10 bases between them.

There are a few counts of this clone. V gene TRBV11-3 combines with J gene TRBJ1-2, with TRBD1 as a possible D gene (5 bases). The CDR3 has 14 residues. From germline, CDR1 is SGHNT and CDR2 YENEEA. Trimming took 5 bases from V and 10 from J, leaving 20 bases between them. CDR3 nucleotide sequence: TGTGCCAGCAGCACCAGAAGACAGCGCGGGTCCTACACCTTC. Residues: CASSTRRQRGSYTF.

By frequency in the sample, this clone is medium-sized. This chain joins TRBV9 and TRBJ1-2; 7 nucleotides agree with TRBD1. The CDR3 runs 16 residues. The V and J ends lost 4 bases and 3 bases, in that order; junction bases with no gene match: 12. Germline V gene data show CDR1 as SGDLS and CDR2 as YYNGEE. CDR3 coding DNA: TGTGCCAGCAGCCCGAATCAGGGACAGAGGCACTATGGCTACACCTTC. Translating it yields CASSPNQGQRHYGYTF.

A word on this clone: A junction end diverges from the germline sequence, so it may reflect a read error. The chain links TRBV15 to TRBJ2-1, with TRBD2 matching 10 bases. The CDR3 totals 17 residues. Germline V gene data show CDR1 as LNHNV and CDR2 as YYDKDF (reference sequence). CDR3 coding DNA: TGTGCCAGCAGCTTAGTGGTTCTAGCGGGAGTGGTTGATGAGCAGTTCTTC. Its translation: CASSLVVLAGVVDEQFF.

The chain carries TRBV1 and TRBJ1-5; TRBD1, the table's D call, was not compared with the DNA. TRBV1 is a known pseudogene. This CDR3 contains 16 residues. The CDR3 bases are TGCGCCAGCAGCCGCCACAGGGGGCTTAGCAATCAGCCCCAGCATTTT. This translates into CASSRHRGLSNQPQHF.

The chain recombines TRBV14 with TRBJ1-2, with D unresolved. The V end was cut by 0 bases, the J end by 4 bases, with 6 bases between. Germline V gene sequence: CDR1 SGHDN, CDR2 FVKESK. The CDR3 runs to 13 residues. The CDR3 reads CASSQDDGYGYTF. Here the CDR3 DNA reads TGTGCCAGCAGCCAAGATGATGGCTATGGCTACACCTTC.

The chain has TRBV28 and TRBJ1-1; D is possibly TRBD1 (6 bases). The V and J ends lost 6 bases and 0 bases respectively, with 14 bases between them. From germline, CDR1 is MDHEN and CDR2 SYDVKM. This CDR3 comprises 15 residues. CDR3 bases: TGTGCCAGCAGCACCCCAGGACAGTTGAACACTGAAGCTTTCTTT. Protein: CASSTPGQLNTEAFF.

This clone has only a few counts. The chain recombines TRBV6-8 with TRBJ2-1; D is ambiguous. Germline CDR1 and CDR2: MNHGY and SAAAGT. This CDR3 comprises 14 residues. V shed 5 bases and J shed 4 bases, with 12 bases lying between them. For the CDR3, the DNA is TGTGCCAGCAGTGTGACTCCGACGTACAATGAGCAGTTCTTC. Its protein is CASSVTPTYNEQFF.

The rearrangement uses TRBV28 and TRBJ2-1, with 11 bases aligning to TRBD2. The CDR3 totals 15 residues. V lost 3 bases and J lost 5; bases outside the gene matches: 3. The germline gives CDR1 MDHEN, CDR2 SYDVKM. The CDR3 bases are TGTGCCAGCAGTTTGTGGACTAGCGGGCACAATGAGCAGTTCTTC. Translation: CASSLWTSGHNEQFF.

This clone was seen a handful of times. V and J are TRBV7-5 and TRBJ2-7; the table's D call, TRBD1, was not checked against the DNA. TRBV7-5 is designated a pseudogene. CDR3 length: 14 amino acids. The CDR3: CASSLVGGHYEQYF. Here the CDR3 DNA reads TGTGCCAGCAGCTTGGTTGGGGGACACTACGAGCAGTACTTC.